A selection of T cell receptor beta chains follows, all from one sample in a study of blood T cell repertoires in COVID-19. Clones were sequenced by immunoSEQ multiplex PCR, and TCRdb holds only the in-frame ones, with some missing. This table has hundreds of thousands of clones, over 75% appearing once. Sequencing was done on a sample of PBMCs or T cells enriched from blood (not recorded which). The receptors derive from a man between 40 and 49 years old who had recovered from COVID-19. Both conserved end residues are part of each CDR3. D genes are given only for firm matches. Rows give clone size only sometimes, using once, few, many, or a class for an expanded clone.

j_call: TRBJ1-5; v_call: TRBV6-5; cdr3_length: 13; clone_size: -; d_call: TRBD1; cdr3_nt: TGTGCCGGCTGTACAGGGGCAAATCAGCCCCAGCATTTT; cdr3_aa: CAGCTGANQPQHF
j_call: TRBJ1-1; v_call: TRBV29-1; cdr3_length: 14; clone_size: -; d_call: -; cdr3_nt: TGCAGCGCTTCGAGGACAGTGATGAACACTGAAGCTTTCTTT; cdr3_aa: CSASRTVMNTEAFF
j_call: TRBJ2-1; v_call: TRBV10-3; cdr3_length: 15; clone_size: -; d_call: TRBD2; cdr3_nt: TGTGCCATCAGTGAGTCGATCCTAGCGGTTAATGAGCAGTTCTTC; cdr3_aa: CAISESILAVNEQFF
j_call: TRBJ2-1; v_call: TRBV18; cdr3_length: 16; clone_size: -; d_call: TRBD2; cdr3_nt: TGTGCCAGCTCACCCCTAGCGGGATTCCTTTACAATGAGCAGTTCTTC; cdr3_aa: CASSPLAGFLYNEQFF
j_call: TRBJ2-3; v_call: TRBV29-1; cdr3_length: 10; clone_size: -; d_call: -; cdr3_nt: TGCAGCGGCGGTACAGATACGCAGTATTTT; cdr3_aa: CSGGTDTQYF
j_call: TRBJ2-3; v_call: TRBV5-5; cdr3_length: 16; clone_size: once; d_call: TRBD1; cdr3_nt: TGTGCCAGCATCCCACCGGGACAGGGGGCGACAGATACGCAGTATTTT; cdr3_aa: CASIPPGQGATDTQYF
j_call: TRBJ2-1; v_call: TRBV3-1/TRBV3-2; cdr3_length: 14; clone_size: once; d_call: TRBD1; cdr3_nt: TGTGCCAGCAGCCAGGACAGGCCATACAATGAGCAGTTCTTC; cdr3_aa: CASSQDRPYNEQFF
j_call: TRBJ2-7; v_call: TRBV5-1; cdr3_length: 14; clone_size: -; d_call: TRBD2; cdr3_nt: TGCGCCAGCAGCCCGGGACTAGCGGGTCGAGAGCAGTACTTC; cdr3_aa: CASSPGLAGREQYF
j_call: TRBJ1-2; v_call: TRBV7-2; cdr3_length: 16; clone_size: few; d_call: TRBD1; cdr3_nt: TGTGCCAGCAGCTTATGGGCAGGGGGGTATCAGGGTGGCTACACCTTC; cdr3_aa: CASSLWAGGYQGGYTF
j_call: TRBJ1-5; v_call: TRBV10-1; cdr3_length: 15; clone_size: -; d_call: -; cdr3_nt: TGCGCCAGGCCGGTTTGGGGGCAGCTTATTCAGCCCCAGCATTTT; cdr3_aa: CARPVWGQLIQPQHF
j_call: TRBJ1-4; v_call: TRBV2; cdr3_length: 15; clone_size: -; d_call: TRBD1; cdr3_nt: TGTGCCAGCAGCCAAAGACAGGGGGCAGAGGAAAAACTGTTTTTT; cdr3_aa: CASSQRQGAEEKLFF
j_call: TRBJ2-2; v_call: TRBV19; cdr3_length: 14; clone_size: -; d_call: -; cdr3_nt: TGTGCCAGTATGACAGGGACTTACACCGGGGAGCTGTTTTTT; cdr3_aa: CASMTGTYTGELFF
j_call: TRBJ1-1; v_call: TRBV19; cdr3_length: 14; clone_size: once; d_call: -; cdr3_nt: TGTGCCAGTAGTGCCCCGGACAGGAACACTGAAGCTTTCTTT; cdr3_aa: CASSAPDRNTEAFF
j_call: TRBJ2-1; v_call: TRBV5-1; cdr3_length: 15; clone_size: -; d_call: TRBD1; cdr3_nt: TGCGCCAGCAGCCCTGGACAGGGACGGTACAATGAGCAGTTCTTC; cdr3_aa: CASSPGQGRYNEQFF
j_call: TRBJ2-7; v_call: TRBV27; cdr3_length: 15; clone_size: -; d_call: TRBD2; cdr3_nt: TGTGCCAGCAGTTTAGTGGGACTAGCGGGGTACGAGCAGTACTTC; cdr3_aa: CASSLVGLAGYEQYF
j_call: TRBJ2-3; v_call: TRBV7-2; cdr3_length: 16; clone_size: -; d_call: TRBD2; cdr3_nt: TGTGCCAGCAGCTTACCAGCGGGGGGTAGCACAGATACGCAGTATTTT; cdr3_aa: CASSLPAGGSTDTQYF
j_call: TRBJ2-4; v_call: TRBV2; cdr3_length: 17; clone_size: -; d_call: TRBD2; cdr3_nt: TGTGCCAGCACCACCCCGGGACTAGCGGCTCTCAAAAACATTCAGTACTTC; cdr3_aa: CASTTPGLAALKNIQYF
j_call: TRBJ2-3; v_call: TRBV21-1; cdr3_length: 18; clone_size: -; d_call: -; cdr3_nt: TGTGCCAGCAGCACCTTTCTCCGGGACAGAAGTCCCACAGATACGCAGTATTTT; cdr3_aa: CASSTFLRDRSPTDTQYF
j_call: TRBJ1-2; v_call: TRBV30; cdr3_length: 12; clone_size: once; d_call: TRBD1; cdr3_nt: TGTGCCGTGCAGGGGGTCGACTATGGCTACACCTTC; cdr3_aa: CAVQGVDYGYTF
j_call: TRBJ2-7; v_call: TRBV14; cdr3_length: 12; clone_size: -; d_call: -; cdr3_nt: TGTGCCAGCAGCATTACGTTGAGTGAGCAGTACTTC; cdr3_aa: CASSITLSEQYF
j_call: TRBJ2-5; v_call: TRBV5-1; cdr3_length: 15; clone_size: -; d_call: -; cdr3_nt: TGCGCCAGCAGCTTAGGACAGCTGTACCAAGAGACCCAGTACTTC; cdr3_aa: CASSLGQLYQETQYF
j_call: TRBJ1-2; v_call: TRBV5-1; cdr3_length: 14; clone_size: -; d_call: -; cdr3_nt: TGCGCCAGCAGCTTGGGGGACACCTCCTATGGCTACACCTTC; cdr3_aa: CASSLGDTSYGYTF
j_call: TRBJ1-6; v_call: TRBV9; cdr3_length: 16; clone_size: once; d_call: -; cdr3_nt: TGTGCCAGCAGCGAGACAGCGAGCTCCTATAATTCACCCCTCCACTTT; cdr3_aa: CASSETASSYNSPLHF
j_call: TRBJ1-1; v_call: TRBV4-1; cdr3_length: 16; clone_size: -; d_call: -; cdr3_nt: TGCGCCAGCAGCCAAGGGCAGGGGTTGCCGAACACTGAAGCTTTCTTT; cdr3_aa: CASSQGQGLPNTEAFF
j_call: TRBJ1-2; v_call: TRBV7-9; cdr3_length: 14; clone_size: -; d_call: TRBD1; cdr3_nt: TGTGCCAGCAGCTTAGAGGACAGGCTCTATGGCTACACCTTC; cdr3_aa: CASSLEDRLYGYTF